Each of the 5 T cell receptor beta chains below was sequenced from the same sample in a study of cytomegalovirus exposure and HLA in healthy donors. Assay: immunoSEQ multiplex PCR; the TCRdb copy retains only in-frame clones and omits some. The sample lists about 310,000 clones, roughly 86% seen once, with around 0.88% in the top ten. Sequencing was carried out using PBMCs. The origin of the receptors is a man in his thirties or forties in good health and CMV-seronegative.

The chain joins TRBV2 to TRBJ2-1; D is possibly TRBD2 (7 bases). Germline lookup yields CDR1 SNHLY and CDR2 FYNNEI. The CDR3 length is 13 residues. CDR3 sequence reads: CAIGGGSYNEQFF. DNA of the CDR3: TGTGCAATAGGGGGGGGTTCCTACAATGAGCAGTTCTTC.

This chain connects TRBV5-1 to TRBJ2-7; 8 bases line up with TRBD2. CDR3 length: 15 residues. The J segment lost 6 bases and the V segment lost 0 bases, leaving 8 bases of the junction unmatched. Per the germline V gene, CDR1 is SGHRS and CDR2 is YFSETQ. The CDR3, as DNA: TGCGCCAGCAGCTTGGTCGGCGGGGGGTCTTCCGAGCAGTACTTC. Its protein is CASSLVGGGSSEQYF.

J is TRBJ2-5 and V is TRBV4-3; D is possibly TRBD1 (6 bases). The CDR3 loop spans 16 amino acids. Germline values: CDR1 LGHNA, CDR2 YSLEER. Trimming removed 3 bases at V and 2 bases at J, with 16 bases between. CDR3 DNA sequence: TGCGCCAGCAGCCAGGGAATAGGACAGACACAAGAGACCCAGTACTTC. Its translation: CASSQGIGQTQETQYF.

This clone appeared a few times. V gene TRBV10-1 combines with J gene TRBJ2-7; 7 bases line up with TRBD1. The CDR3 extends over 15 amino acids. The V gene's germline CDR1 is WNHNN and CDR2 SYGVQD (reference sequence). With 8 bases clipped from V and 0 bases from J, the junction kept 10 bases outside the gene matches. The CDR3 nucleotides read TGCGCCAGCGGCTCCGGGACAGCCAACTCCTACGAGCAGTACTTC. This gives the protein CASGSGTANSYEQYF.

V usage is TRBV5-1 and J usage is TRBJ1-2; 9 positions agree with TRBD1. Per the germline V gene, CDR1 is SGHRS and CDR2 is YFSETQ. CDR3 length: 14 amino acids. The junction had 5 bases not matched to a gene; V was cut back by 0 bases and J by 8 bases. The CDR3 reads CASSLEQGARGYTF. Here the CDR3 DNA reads TGCGCCAGCAGCTTGGAACAGGGGGCGAGGGGCTACACCTTC.